What follows are 20 T cell receptor beta chains derived from one specimen sequenced in a study of blood T cell repertoires in COVID-19. Clones were read by immunoSEQ multiplex PCR, and TCRdb kept only the in-frame ones, dropping some. The sample contains roughly 220,000 clones, about 85% of which appear only once. Sequenced: PBMCs or T cells enriched from blood (not recorded which). These receptors were collected from a woman aged 25 to 45 who had recovered from COVID-19.

This clone was detected only a few times. Different DNA sequences within this sample yield the same CDR3. This rearrangement joins TRBV9 to TRBJ2-7; maybe TRBD2 (5 bases). Germline-derived CDR1 and CDR2 are SGDLS and YYNGEE. This CDR3 region has 13 residues. V lost 2 bases and J 0 bases, leaving 6 bases between the germline ends. The CDR3 bases are TGTGCCAGCAGCGTCGGGGACTCCTACGAGCAGTACTTC. The encoded protein is CASSVGDSYEQYF.

This rearrangement joins TRBV5-4 to TRBJ1-2, with TRBD1 matching over 8 bases. CDR3 size: 13 residues. Germline loops: CDR1 SGHNT, CDR2 YYREEE (reference sequence). The junction had 4 bases not matched to a gene; V was cut back by 2 bases and J by 7 bases. The CDR3 is CASSLTGGSGYTF. The CDR3 DNA sequence: TGTGCCAGCAGCTTAACAGGGGGAAGTGGCTACACCTTC.

The V gene is TRBV27, the J gene TRBJ1-1; a possible D gene is TRBD1 (6 bases). The CDR3 runs 14 residues. The ends were cut back, 6 bases at V and 5 bases at J, with 16 bases in the middle. Germline V CDR1 and CDR2: MNHEY, SMNVEV (reference sequence). CDR3 sequence: CASSDRDKETEAFF. CDR3 DNA: TGTGCCAGCAGCGATCGGGACAAGGAAACTGAAGCTTTCTTT.

The chain links TRBV5-1 to TRBJ2-7, with D maybe TRBD1 (5 bases). Germline V gene sequence: CDR1 SGHRS, CDR2 YFSETQ. This CDR3 has 16 amino acids. V was trimmed by 2 bases and J by 3 bases, leaving 18 bases between them. In nucleotides, the CDR3 is TGCGCCAGCAGCTTTAGGGGCGCAGGGCCCAACTACGAGCAGTACTTC. Residues: CASSFRGAGPNYEQYF. Supplemented by reference TRBV5-1 and TRBJ2-7, the full variable domain reads KAGVTQTPRYLIKTRGQQVTLSCSPISGHRSVSWYQQTPGQGLQFLFEYFSETQRNKGNFPGRFSGRQFSNSRSEMNVSTLELGDSALYLCASSFRGAGPNYEQYFGPGTRLTVT.

The rearrangement links TRBV3-1 (or the pseudogene TRBV3-2) to TRBJ2-1, with D perhaps matching TRBD2 (6 bases). V was trimmed by 1 base and J by 10 bases, leaving 8 bases between them. There are 12 residues in the CDR3. Germline assignment: CDR1 LGHDT and CDR2 YNNKEL (reference sequence). CDR3 loop: CASSQGLGEQFF. CDR3 DNA: TGTGCCAGCAGCCAAGGACTAGGCGAGCAGTTCTTC.

The CDR3 is CASSPNGRYGYTF. The CDR3 nucleotides read TGTGCCAGCAGTCCCAACGGGAGGTATGGCTACACCTTC. The chain carries TRBV12-3 or TRBV12-4 and TRBJ1-2; D remains ambiguous. V lost 5 bases to trimming and J lost 5 bases, with 12 bases between them. This CDR3 contains 13 residues.

This chain joins TRBV14 and TRBJ1-3, with no clear D. The CDR3 totals 16 residues. The germline V gene encodes CDR1 SGHDN and CDR2 FVKESK. Trimming cost V 1 base and J 0 bases, with 10 bases left between them. The CDR3 region has the DNA TGTGCCAGCAGCCAAGCCCCGGGTTACTCTGGAAACACCATATATTTT. The encoded protein is CASSQAPGYSGNTIYF. The entire variable domain, with the rest obtained from reference TRBV14 and TRBJ1-3, is as follows: EAGVTQFPSHSVIEKGQTVTLRCDPISGHDNLYWYRRVMGKEIKFLLHFVKESKQDESGMPNNRFLAERTGGTYSTLKVQPAELEDSGVYFCASSQAPGYSGNTIYFGEGSWLTVV.

The chain links TRBV5-5 to TRBJ1-2; TRBD1 matches at 10 bases. Trimming at V came to 3 bases and at J to 8 bases, leaving 7 bases not matched to a gene. Looked up from germline, CDR1 is SGHKS and CDR2 is YYEKEE (reference sequence). The CDR3 is 14 residues long. CDR3 amino acids: CASSSGTGEWGYTF. The CDR3 DNA follows: TGTGCCAGCAGCTCAGGGACAGGGGAATGGGGCTACACCTTC.

The rearrangement links TRBV5-1 to TRBJ2-5; 11 bases agree with TRBD2. CDR1 SGHRS and CDR2 YFSETQ come from the germline V gene. The CDR3 is 14 amino acids. V was pared by 4 bases and J by 3 bases, with 2 bases of the junction left unmatched. CDR3: CASSPTSGEETQYF. CDR3 coding DNA: TGCGCCAGCAGCCCGACTAGCGGGGAAGAGACCCAGTACTTC.

The gene calls are TRBV7-9 and TRBJ1-5; 7 bases line up with TRBD1. The V segment lost 5 bases and the J segment 4 bases; nucleotides outside the gene matches: 5. The CDR3 loop spans 14 amino acids. Germline-derived CDR1 and CDR2 are SEHNR and FQNEAQ (reference sequence). CDR3 in amino acids: CASSGTATNQPQHF. The CDR3 DNA is TGTGCCAGCAGCGGGACAGCAACGAATCAGCCCCAGCATTTT. Variable domain in full (rest from reference TRBV7-9 and TRBJ1-5): DTGVSQNPRHKITKRGQNVTFRCDPISEHNRLYWYRQTLGQGPEFLTYFQNEAQLEKSRLLSDRFSAERPKGSFSTLEIQRTEQGDSAMYLCASSGTATNQPQHFGDGTRLSIL.

This clone appeared a single time. The chain recombines TRBV19 with TRBJ1-5; TRBD1 might be the D (6 bases). This CDR3 has 17 residues. V shed 2 bases and J shed 0 bases, with 14 bases lying between them. Per the germline V gene, CDR1 is LNHDA and CDR2 is SQIVND (reference sequence). The CDR3 DNA sequence: TGTGCCAGTAGTATATCCCCGGGACACCATAGCAATCAGCCCCAGCATTTT. Residues: CASSISPGHHSNQPQHF.

The J gene is TRBJ1-3, the V gene TRBV2; D possibly corresponds to TRBD1 (5 bases). Germline-derived CDR1 and CDR2 are SNHLY and FYNNEI. The CDR3 totals 13 residues. The ends were cut back, 5 bases at V and 2 bases at J, with 7 bases in the middle. As DNA, the CDR3 is TGTGCCAGCAGTTCCAGGGCTGGAAACACCATATATTTT. Its translation: CASSSRAGNTIYF.

The chain uses TRBV7-2 and TRBJ1-4, with a possible D match to TRBD1 (6 bases). CDR1 is SGHTA, CDR2 FQGNSA, per germline. The CDR3 consists of 14 residues. V gave up 5 bases and J gave up 6 bases, with 13 bases separating them. CDR3 amino acids: CASSPTGRDEKLFF. DNA for the CDR3: TGTGCCAGCAGCCCAACAGGGAGAGATGAAAAACTGTTTTTT.

The chain carries TRBV21-1 and TRBJ1-4; whether TRBD1, the table's D call, matches the DNA was not checked. TRBV21-1 has pseudogene status. This CDR3 comprises 14 residues. CDR3 in DNA: TGTGCCAGCAGCACCGGGACAGGGAATGAAAAACTGTTTTTT. Translating it yields CASSTGTGNEKLFF.

The V gene is TRBV11-1, the J gene TRBJ1-1; TRBD1 matches 8 bases. The CDR3 is made up of 16 amino acids. Germline V CDR1 and CDR2: SGHAT, FQDESV (reference sequence). The V segment lost 3 bases and the J segment 2 bases; nucleotides outside the gene matches: 8. Written as DNA, the CDR3 is TGTGCCAGCAGCTTTGACCGACAGGGGAAAAACACTGAAGCTTTCTTT. This gives the protein CASSFDRQGKNTEAFF.

The chain links TRBV7-6 to TRBJ2-2; maybe TRBD2 (6 bases). The CDR3 length is 17 residues. The germline V gene has CDR1 SGHVS and CDR2 FNYEAQ. V shed 5 bases and J shed 3 bases, with 19 bases lying between them. The DNA of the CDR3 is TGTGCCAGCAGCCCAGGACTGGGCGGGATCTACACCGGGGAGCTGTTTTTT. Translation: CASSPGLGGIYTGELFF.

This clone was seen only once. The J gene is TRBJ1-4, the V gene TRBV19; D gene ambiguous. CDR1 is LNHDA and CDR2 is SQIVND in the germline V gene (reference sequence). This CDR3 has 13 residues. Deletions cut 6 bases from V and 8 bases from J, with 13 bases between. CDR3 residues: CASRNREEEKLFF. For the CDR3, the DNA is TGTGCCAGTAGAAATAGGGAGGAAGAAAAACTGTTTTTT.

The V and J genes are TRBV5-4 and TRBJ1-4, with D possibly being TRBD1 (6 bases). CDR1 is SGHNT and CDR2 is YYREEE in the germline V gene (reference sequence). This CDR3 is built from 15 residues. Trimming pared 2 bases from V and 5 bases from J, leaving 13 bases between. The CDR3 DNA sequence: TGTGCCAGCAGCTTATACCAGGGGTACAATGAAAAACTGTTTTTT. As protein: CASSLYQGYNEKLFF.

This clone was recorded once. This chain joins TRBV11-3 and TRBJ2-7; a weak D match, TRBD1 (5 bases). The germline V and J ends were trimmed by 4 bases and 6 bases, with 16 bases remaining between them. The V gene's germline CDR1 is SGHNT and CDR2 YENEEA. The CDR3 loop spans 14 amino acids. The chain's CDR3 is CASSSSQVPSEQYF. The CDR3 DNA is TGTGCCAGCAGCTCATCACAGGTCCCTTCCGAGCAGTACTTC.

In nucleotides, the CDR3 is TGTGCCAGTAGTAGGGGTCAGGGGGCTGGCAATCAGCCCCAGCATTTT. Translating gives CASSRGQGAGNQPQHF. This chain links TRBV19 with TRBJ1-5, with 8 positions matching TRBD1. V was pared by 4 bases and J by 2 bases, with 7 bases of the junction left unmatched. Germline V gene lookup returns CDR1 LNHDA and CDR2 SQIVND (reference sequence). The CDR3 length is 16 residues. The variable domain in full, completed from reference TRBV19 and TRBJ1-5, reads DGGITQSPKYLFRKEGQNVTLSCEQNLNHDAMYWYRQDPGQGLRLIYYSQIVNDFQKGDIAEGYSVSREKKESFPLTVTSAQKNPTAFYLCASSRGQGAGNQPQHFGDGTRLSIL.